These T cell receptor beta chains were read from a single sample in a study of shared clonotypes between healthy human individuals. The repertoire was sequenced with immunoSEQ multiplex PCR; TCRdb's copy has only in-frame clones and lacks some. The table lists roughly 480,000 clones, 65% to 80% of them singletons. The sequencing input was PBMCs. The receptors were sampled from a woman aged 40 to 50 in good health. Some clones in this sample may be carry-over from other donors' samples. The CDR3 runs from the conserved cysteine through the conserved F or W. Each record gives: V gene, CDR3 protein.

TRBV11-2 CASSFSQGEQYF
TRBV2 CASSWASGSSNTQYF
TRBV7-9 CASSLSGYYEQYF
TRBV14 CASSHSGQGRDTQYF
TRBV6-1 CASSDPGSPSTNEKLFF
TRBV27 CASSLRSGRFLGEQFF
TRBV4-1 CASSHGPKTGVRTDTQYF
TRBV7-6 CASSLDRATWNTEAFF
TRBV2 CASRRGSNQPQHF
TRBV11-2 CASSLSGFWNTEAFF
TRBV19 CASISRTNTGELFF
TRBV18 CASSLLAGGPYEQYF
TRBV7-3 CASSQEWGSYEQYF
TRBV2 CASTMGGLQPQHF
TRBV29-1 CSVEERGTTYQQYF
TRBV7-9 CASSPPGQGGGYTF
TRBV5-1 CASSPGRGLSSYEQYF
TRBV4-1 CASSQDMGGAREKLFF
TRBV7-8 CASSLVGSRAYTEAFF
TRBV19 CACGSSYNEQFF
TRBV14 CASSRVGLVNEQYF
TRBV7-2 CASSKTRVGELFF
TRBV6-1 CASRLGGSNYGYTF
TRBV14 CASRPRIGQAQNTEAFF
TRBV30 CAWSAGGAGGYTF
TRBV27 CASSLGLAAHYEQYF
TRBV28 CASRTGTTSYEQYF
TRBV10-2 CASTPRSSTDTQYF
TRBV9 CASSFRTDFTDTQYF
TRBV4-2 CASSPRLVAGELFF
TRBV6-6 CASSYSGQGIEKLFF
TRBV28 CASNGNTEAFF
TRBV19 CASSRQGASEQYF
TRBV27 CASSLPPAGLVSYEQYF
TRBV28 CASSLPGGQNYEQYF
TRBV5-1 CASSLSSAGGPGNEQFF
TRBV7-9 CASSRDGNEKLFF
TRBV28 CASSFSRTGINTGELFF
TRBV25-1 CASSGSKLQGLEQFF
TRBV18 CASSGTAYEQYF
TRBV28 CASSLTGAQHF